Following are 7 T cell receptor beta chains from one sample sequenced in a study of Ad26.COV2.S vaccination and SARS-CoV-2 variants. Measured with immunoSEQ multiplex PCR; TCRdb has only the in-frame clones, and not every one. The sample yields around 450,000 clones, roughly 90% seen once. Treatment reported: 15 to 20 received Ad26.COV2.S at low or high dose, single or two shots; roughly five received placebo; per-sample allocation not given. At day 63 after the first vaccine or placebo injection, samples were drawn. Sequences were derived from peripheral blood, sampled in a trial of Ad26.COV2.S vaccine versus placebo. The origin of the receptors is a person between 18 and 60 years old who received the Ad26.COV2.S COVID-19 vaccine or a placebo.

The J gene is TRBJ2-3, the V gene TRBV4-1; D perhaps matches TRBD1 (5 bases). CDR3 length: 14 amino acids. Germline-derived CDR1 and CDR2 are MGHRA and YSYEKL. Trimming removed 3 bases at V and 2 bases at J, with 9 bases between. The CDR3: CASSQIQVTDTQYF. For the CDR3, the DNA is TGCGCCAGCAGCCAGATACAGGTCACAGATACGCAGTATTTT.

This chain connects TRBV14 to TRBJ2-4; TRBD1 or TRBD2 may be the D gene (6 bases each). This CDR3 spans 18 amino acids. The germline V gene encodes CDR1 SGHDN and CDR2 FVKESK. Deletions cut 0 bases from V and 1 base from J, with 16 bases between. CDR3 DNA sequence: TGTGCCAGCAGCCAAGATCTAGGGGGAGGAGGGGCCAAAAACATTCAGTACTTC. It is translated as CASSQDLGGGGAKNIQYF.

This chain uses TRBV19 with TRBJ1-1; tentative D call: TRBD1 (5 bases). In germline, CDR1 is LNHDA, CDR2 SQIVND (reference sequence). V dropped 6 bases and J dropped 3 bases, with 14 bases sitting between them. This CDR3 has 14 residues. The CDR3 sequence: CASRKQGWYTEAFF. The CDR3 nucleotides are TGTGCCAGTAGGAAGCAGGGTTGGTACACTGAAGCTTTCTTT.

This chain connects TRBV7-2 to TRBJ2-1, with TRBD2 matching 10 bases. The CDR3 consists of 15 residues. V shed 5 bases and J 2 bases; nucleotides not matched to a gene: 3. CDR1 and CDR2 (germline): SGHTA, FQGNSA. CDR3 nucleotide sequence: TGTGCCAGCAGCGCCAGCGGGAGGGCCTACAATGAGCAGTTCTTC. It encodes CASSASGRAYNEQFF.

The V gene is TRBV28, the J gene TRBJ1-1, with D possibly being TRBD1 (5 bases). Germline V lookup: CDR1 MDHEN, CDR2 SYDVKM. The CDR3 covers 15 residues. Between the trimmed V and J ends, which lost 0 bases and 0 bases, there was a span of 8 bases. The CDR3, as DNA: TGTGCCAGCAGTTTATGGAGGGGAATGAACACTGAAGCTTTCTTT. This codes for CASSLWRGMNTEAFF.

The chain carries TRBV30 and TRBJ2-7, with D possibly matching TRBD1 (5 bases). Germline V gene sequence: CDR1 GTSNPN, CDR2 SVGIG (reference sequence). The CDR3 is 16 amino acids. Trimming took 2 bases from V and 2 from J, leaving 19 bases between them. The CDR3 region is CAWSSPQQVNTYEQYF. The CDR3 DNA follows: TGTGCCTGGAGTTCCCCTCAACAGGTCAATACCTACGAGCAGTACTTC.

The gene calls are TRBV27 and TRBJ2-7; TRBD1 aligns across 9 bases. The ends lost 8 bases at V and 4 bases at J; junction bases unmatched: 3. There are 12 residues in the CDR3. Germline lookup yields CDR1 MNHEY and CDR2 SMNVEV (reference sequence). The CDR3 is CASWGQGYEQYF. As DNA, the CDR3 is TGTGCCAGCTGGGGACAGGGATACGAGCAGTACTTC.